The sequence of this T cell receptor (beta chain) was determined in a study of OX40 agonist ivuxolimab in advanced cancers. Assay used: immunoSEQ multiplex PCR; TCRdb lists only in-frame clones, some missing. The data hold 50,000 to 65,000 clones, with 85% to 90% observed a single time. About this clone itself: What it binds is not known.

The study's findings and limits: Fewer expanded clones were found on average in CD4+ than in CD8+ T cells.

This clonotype was sampled from an adult with an advanced solid tumor such as melanoma, head and neck, liver or kidney cancer. Sequenced material: CD4+ or CD8+ T cells sorted from blood, taken in a trial of the OX40 agonist ivuxolimab.

As DNA, the CDR3 is TGTGCCAGCAGCTGGCCCCGGACAAAAAACACCGGGGAGCTGTTTTTT. It specifies CASSWPRTKNTGELFF. This chain uses TRBV5-4 with TRBJ2-2; D possibly corresponds to TRBD1 (5 bases). Per germline, CDR1 SGHNT and CDR2 YYREEE (reference sequence). Trimming removed 3 bases from V and 2 bases from J, with 14 bases in between. This CDR3 is built from 16 residues.